This TCR beta chain was sequenced in a study of shared clonotypes between healthy human individuals. Study-wide points: What limited the represented genetic and exposure-history diversity was the small number of donors. Sorted-subset samples were not fully sequenced, rarefaction indicated. Shared across several donors were around 5% of the naive CD4 clonotypes.

This table comes from immunoSEQ multiplex PCR, and its TCRdb copy is limited to in-frame clones, with some not included. The table lists some 2.1 million clones, just under 95% of them singletons, with 0.85% to 1.2% in the top ten. Of note for this clone: Its target is not known.

The naive CD8 subset, CD45RO-negative cells positively selected for CCR7, excluded terminally differentiated effector memory CD45RA+ cells. The TCR was taken from a young man in good health. Sequenced input: naive CD8+ T cells sorted from blood.

The CDR3 here is CASIGGGTEAFF. DNA for the CDR3: TGCGCCAGCATCGGGGGGGGCACTGAAGCTTTCTTT. The J gene is TRBJ1-1, the V gene TRBV10-2; the D gene is possibly TRBD1 (5 bases). V was trimmed by 7 bases and J by 4 bases, leaving 10 bases between them. CDR1 is WSHSY and CDR2 is SAAADI in the germline V gene. The CDR3 runs to 12 residues.